The source of this TCR beta chain is a study of blood T cell repertoires in COVID-19 (dated by TCRdb to about 2020). Concerning the study at large: Samples from collaborators originated in the United States, Italy and Spain and spanned both the acute and convalescent phases of COVID-19. The repertoires were released in a freely available public database meant as a resource for research on the immune response to SARS-CoV-2. Samples were obtained from the ongoing ImmuneRACE study (first 160 participants) and from 1,254 subjects provided by 6 global collaborators. The material from the prospective study consisted of cDNA or gDNA derived from T cells, B-cell-depleted T cells, or PBMCs. Deeply sampled blood TCRbeta repertoires from subjects exposed to, actively infected with, or recovered from COVID-19 were included in the dataset. Where available, HLA class I and class II types were taken from metadata supplied by the sample provider and were not determined by assay-based typing. A de-identified subject ID, COVID-19 status, age in years and sex were almost always included in the sample metadata. General findings and caveats noted by the study authors: Clinical and demographic metadata were provided uncurated, with the amount varying by source and participant.

Remarks on this clone: It has no known antigen specificity. The sample holds no much larger clone one base away, and base qualities are not on file.

The immunoSEQ Assay, a bias-controlled multiplex PCR, was used to amplify TCRbeta CDR3 regions from genomic DNA. The study's processing was this. The number of nucleated cells in each sample was estimated from the amplification of reference gene primers within the assay. To quantify the absolute abundance of each unique TCRbeta CDR3 rearrangement, sequence reads were collapsed and filtered. For each sample, productive Simpson clonality was calculated as the square root of Simpson's diversity index over productive rearrangements. As stored in TCRdb, this immuneACCESS dataset retains in-frame rearrangements with V and J assigned. A fraction of the clones does not appear; measured against another copy, unresolved V genes explain less than half of the discrepancy, and the remainder lacks a known reason. From that table come the V and J calls and clone size; the DNA was used to work out D and trimming. This sample holds about 220,000 clones; about 90% were observed only once. The top ten constitute roughly 14% of the sample.

Participants in the prospective study were aged roughly 18 to 100 years, lived in under 30 United States geographic areas, and enrolled through a virtual design. In the prospective study, participants were assigned to cohorts based on the clinical history participants reported in a screening survey and a study questionnaire. In the prospective study, mobile phlebotomists collected whole blood, serum and a nasopharyngeal or oropharyngeal swab from each participant. Participants in the prospective study had the option to provide additional blood draws and questionnaires over an approximately 2-month period. Blood samples from the prospective study were shipped frozen or at room temperature prior to DNA extraction. The CDR3, cysteine through phenylalanine, is 15 amino acids long. The sequence is cut down to CDR3 DNA, 45 bases in frame from base 1. According to the germline V gene, CDR1 reads MNHEY and CDR2 reads SVGAGI. Trimming removed 4 bases from V and 0 bases from J, leaving 10 bases between the germline ends.

The receptor was isolated from a woman between 45 and 60 years old with acute COVID-19. Sequences were obtained from PBMCs or T cells enriched from blood (not recorded which). This chain is built from TRBV6-5 and TRBJ1-3; the D gene is perhaps TRBD1, from 6 matching bases. The DNA sequence is TGTGCCAGCAGTTCAGGGGCCTCCTCTGGAAACACCATATATTTT. Translated, it gives CASSSGASSGNTIYF.